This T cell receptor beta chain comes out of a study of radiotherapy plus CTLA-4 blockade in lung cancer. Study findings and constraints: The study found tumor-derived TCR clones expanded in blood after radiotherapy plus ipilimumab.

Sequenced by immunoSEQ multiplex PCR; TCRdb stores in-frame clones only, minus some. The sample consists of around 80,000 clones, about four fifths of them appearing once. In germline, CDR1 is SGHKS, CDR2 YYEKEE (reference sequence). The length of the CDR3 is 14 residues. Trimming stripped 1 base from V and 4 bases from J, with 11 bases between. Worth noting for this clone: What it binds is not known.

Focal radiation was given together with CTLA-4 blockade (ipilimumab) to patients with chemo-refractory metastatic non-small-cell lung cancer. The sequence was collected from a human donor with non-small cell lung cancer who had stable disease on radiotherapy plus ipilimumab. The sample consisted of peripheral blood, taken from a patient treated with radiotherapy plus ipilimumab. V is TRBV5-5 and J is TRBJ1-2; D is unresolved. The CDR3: CASSLTGLGYGYTF. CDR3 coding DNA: TGTGCCAGCAGCTTGACGGGGTTGGGCTATGGCTACACCTTC.